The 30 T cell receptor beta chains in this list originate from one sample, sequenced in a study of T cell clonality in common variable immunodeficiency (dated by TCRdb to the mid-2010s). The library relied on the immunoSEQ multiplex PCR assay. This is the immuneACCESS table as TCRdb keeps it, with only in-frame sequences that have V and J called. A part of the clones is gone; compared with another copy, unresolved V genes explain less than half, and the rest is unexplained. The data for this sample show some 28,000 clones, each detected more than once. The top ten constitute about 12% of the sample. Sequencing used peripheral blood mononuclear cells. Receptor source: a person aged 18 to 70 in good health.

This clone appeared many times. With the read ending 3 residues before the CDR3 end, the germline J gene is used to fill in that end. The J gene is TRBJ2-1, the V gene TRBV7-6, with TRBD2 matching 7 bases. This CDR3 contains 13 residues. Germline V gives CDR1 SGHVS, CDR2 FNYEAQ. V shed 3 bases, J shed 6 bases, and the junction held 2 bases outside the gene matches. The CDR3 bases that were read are TGTGCCAGCAGCTTGGGGGGGGGCAATGAG. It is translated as CASSLGGGNE. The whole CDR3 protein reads CASSLGGGNEQFF.

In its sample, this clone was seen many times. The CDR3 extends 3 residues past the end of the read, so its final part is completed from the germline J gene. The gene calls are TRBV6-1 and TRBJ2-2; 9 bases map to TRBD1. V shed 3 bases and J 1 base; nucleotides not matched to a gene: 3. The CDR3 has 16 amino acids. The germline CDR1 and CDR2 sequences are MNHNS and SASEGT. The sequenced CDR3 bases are TGTGCCAGCAGTGAGGCGGACAGGGGGAACACCGGGGAG. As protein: CASSEADRGNTGE. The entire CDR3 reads CASSEADRGNTGELFF.

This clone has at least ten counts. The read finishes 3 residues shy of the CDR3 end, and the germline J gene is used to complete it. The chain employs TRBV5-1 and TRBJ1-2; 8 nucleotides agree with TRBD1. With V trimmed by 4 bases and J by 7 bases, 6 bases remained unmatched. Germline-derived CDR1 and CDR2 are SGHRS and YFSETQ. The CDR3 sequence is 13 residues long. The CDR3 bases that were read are TGCGCCAGCAGCGACAGGGGCAAGAGTGGC. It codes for CASSDRGKSG. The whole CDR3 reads CASSDRGKSGYTF.

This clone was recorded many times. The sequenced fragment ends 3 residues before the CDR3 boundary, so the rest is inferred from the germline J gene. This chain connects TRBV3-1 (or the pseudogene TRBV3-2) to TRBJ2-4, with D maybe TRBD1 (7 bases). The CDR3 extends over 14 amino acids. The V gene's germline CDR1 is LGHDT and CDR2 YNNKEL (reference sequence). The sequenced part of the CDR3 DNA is TGTGCCAGCAGCCAAGGATCCAGGGGGGCGTAT. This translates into CASSQGSRGAY. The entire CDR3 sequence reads CASSQGSRGAYQYF.

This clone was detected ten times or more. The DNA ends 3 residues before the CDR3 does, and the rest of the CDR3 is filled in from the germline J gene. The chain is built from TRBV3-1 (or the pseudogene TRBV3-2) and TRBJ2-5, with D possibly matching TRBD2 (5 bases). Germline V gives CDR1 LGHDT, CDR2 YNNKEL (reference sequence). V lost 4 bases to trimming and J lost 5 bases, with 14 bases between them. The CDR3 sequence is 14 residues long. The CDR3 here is CASSRTSSGETQYF. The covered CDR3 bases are TGTGCCAGCAGCCGAACTAGTAGTGGTGAGACC.

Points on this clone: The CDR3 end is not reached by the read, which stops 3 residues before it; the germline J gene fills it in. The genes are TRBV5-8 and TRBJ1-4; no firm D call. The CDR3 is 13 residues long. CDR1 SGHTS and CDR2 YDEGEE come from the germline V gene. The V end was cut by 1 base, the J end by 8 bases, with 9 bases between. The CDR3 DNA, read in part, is TGTGCCAGCAGCTTGAAGGGCCAGGAAAAA. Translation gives CASSLKGQEK. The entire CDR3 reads CASSLKGQEKLFF.

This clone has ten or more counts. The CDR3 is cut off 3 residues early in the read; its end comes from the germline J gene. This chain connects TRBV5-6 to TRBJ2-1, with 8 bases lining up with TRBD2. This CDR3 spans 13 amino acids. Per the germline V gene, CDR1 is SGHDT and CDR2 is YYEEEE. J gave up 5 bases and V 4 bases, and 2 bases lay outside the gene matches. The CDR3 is CASSPGGHNEQFF. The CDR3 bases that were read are TGTGCCAGCAGCCCGGGGGGGCACAATGAG.

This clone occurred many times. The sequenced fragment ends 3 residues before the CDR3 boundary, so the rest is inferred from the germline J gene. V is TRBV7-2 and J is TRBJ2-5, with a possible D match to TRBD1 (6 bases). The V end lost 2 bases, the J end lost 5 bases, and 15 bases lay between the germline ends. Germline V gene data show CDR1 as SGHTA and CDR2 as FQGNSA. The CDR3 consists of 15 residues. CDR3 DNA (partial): TGTGCCAGCAGCTTACGAGGGGGAAATCGGGAGACC. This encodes CASSLRGGNRET. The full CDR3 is CASSLRGGNRETQYF.

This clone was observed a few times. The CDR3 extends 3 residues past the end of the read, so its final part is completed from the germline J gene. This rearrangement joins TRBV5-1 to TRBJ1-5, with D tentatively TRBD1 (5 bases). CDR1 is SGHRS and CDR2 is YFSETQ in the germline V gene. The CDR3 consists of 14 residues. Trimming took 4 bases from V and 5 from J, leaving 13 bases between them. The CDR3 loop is CASSLDSPDQPQHF. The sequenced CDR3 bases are TGCGCCAGCAGCCTCGACAGCCCGGATCAGCCC.

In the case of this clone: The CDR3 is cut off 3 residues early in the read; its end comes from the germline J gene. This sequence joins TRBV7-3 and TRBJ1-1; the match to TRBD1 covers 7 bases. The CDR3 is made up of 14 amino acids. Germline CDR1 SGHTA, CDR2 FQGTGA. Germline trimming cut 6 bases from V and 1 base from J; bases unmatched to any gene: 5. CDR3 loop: CASRAGGWNTEAFF. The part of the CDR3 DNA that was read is TGTGCCAGCAGAGCAGGGGGGTGGAACACTGAA.

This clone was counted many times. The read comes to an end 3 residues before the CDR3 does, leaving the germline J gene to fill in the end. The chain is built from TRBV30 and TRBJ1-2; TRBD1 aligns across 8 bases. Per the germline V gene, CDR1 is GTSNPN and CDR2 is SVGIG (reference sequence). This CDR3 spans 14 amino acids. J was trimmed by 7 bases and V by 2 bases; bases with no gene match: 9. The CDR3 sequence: CAWSWQGARFGYTF. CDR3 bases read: TGTGCCTGGAGTTGGCAGGGGGCGCGATTTGGC.

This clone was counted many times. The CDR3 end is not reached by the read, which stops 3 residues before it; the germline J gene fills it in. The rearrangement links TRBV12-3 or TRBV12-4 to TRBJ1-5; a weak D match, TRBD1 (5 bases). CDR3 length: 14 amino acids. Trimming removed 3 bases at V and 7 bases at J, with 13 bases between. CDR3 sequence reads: CASSLRGRGQPQHF. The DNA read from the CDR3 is TGTGCCAGCAGTTTGAGAGGTAGGGGACAGCCC.

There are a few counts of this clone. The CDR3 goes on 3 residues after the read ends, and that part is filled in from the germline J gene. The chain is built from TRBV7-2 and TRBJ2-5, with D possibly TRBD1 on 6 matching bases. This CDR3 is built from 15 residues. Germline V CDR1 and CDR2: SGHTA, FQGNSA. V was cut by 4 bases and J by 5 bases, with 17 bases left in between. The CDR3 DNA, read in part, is TGTGCCAGCAGCTCCTCGGGACATAGGGAGGAGACC. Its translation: CASSSSGHREET. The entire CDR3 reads CASSSSGHREETQYF.

This CDR3 reads CASSLVQFNYGYTF. The sequenced part of the CDR3 DNA is TGTGCCAGCAGCTTAGTACAGTTTAACTATGGC. The chain couples TRBV11-2 to TRBJ1-2; D not resolved. Read sequence stops 3 residues before the CDR3 end, and the germline J gene provides the missing end. Germline V gene sequence: CDR1 SGHAT, CDR2 FQNNGV. V dropped 1 base and J dropped 1 base, with 7 bases sitting between them. The CDR3 has 14 residues. Full variable domain (missing parts from reference TRBV11-2 and TRBJ1-2): EAGVAQSPRYKIIEKRQSVAFWCNPISGHATLYWYQQILGQGPKLLIQFQNNGVVDDSQLPKDRFSAERLKGVDSTLKIQPAKLEDSAVYLCASSLVQFNYGYTFGSGTRLTVV.

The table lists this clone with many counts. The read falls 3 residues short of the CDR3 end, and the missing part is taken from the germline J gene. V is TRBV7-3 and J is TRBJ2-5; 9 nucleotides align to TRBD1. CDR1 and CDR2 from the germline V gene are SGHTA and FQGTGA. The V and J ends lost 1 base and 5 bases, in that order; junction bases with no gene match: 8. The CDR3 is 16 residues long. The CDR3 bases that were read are TGTGCCAGCAGCTTAAGGGGGGGGACAGGGTCCGAGACC. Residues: CASSLRGGTGSET. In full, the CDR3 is CASSLRGGTGSETQYF.

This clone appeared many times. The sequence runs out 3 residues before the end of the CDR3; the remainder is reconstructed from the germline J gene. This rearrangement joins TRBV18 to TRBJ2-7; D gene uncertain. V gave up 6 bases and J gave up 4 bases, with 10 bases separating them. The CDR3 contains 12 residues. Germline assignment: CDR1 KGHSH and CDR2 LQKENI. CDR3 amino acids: CASSPRIYEQYF. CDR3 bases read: TGTGCCAGCTCCCCCAGGATATACGAG.

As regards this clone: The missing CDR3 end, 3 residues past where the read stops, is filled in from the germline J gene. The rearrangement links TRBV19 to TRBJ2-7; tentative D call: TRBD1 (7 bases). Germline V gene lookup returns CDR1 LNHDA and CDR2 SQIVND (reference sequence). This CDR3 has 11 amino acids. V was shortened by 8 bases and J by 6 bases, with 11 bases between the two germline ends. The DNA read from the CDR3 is TGTGCCAGTCTTCAGGGGGGCGAG. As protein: CASLQGGE. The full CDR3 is CASLQGGEQYF.

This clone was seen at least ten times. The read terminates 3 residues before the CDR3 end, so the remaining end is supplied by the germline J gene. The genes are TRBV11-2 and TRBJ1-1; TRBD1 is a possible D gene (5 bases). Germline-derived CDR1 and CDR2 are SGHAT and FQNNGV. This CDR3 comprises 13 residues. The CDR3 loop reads CASSLRGASGAFF. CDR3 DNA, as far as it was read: TGTGCCAGCAGCTTAAGGGGCGCCTCTGGG.

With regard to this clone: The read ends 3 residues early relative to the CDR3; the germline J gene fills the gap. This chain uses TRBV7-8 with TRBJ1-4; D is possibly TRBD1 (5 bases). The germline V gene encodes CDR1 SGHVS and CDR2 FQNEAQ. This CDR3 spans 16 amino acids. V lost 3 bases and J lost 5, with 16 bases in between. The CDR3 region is CASSFEGARINEKLFF. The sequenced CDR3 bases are TGTGCCAGCAGCTTTGAAGGGGCGCGAATAAATGAAAAA.

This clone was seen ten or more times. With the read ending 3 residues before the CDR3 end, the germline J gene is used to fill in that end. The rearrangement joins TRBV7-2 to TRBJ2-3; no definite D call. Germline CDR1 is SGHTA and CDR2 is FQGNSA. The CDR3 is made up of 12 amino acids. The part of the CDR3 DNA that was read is TGTGCCAGCAGCTTAGACTCCTCGGCG. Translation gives CASSLDSSA. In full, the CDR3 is CASSLDSSAQYF. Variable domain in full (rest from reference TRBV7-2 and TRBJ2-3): GAGVSQSPSNKVTEKGKDVELRCDPISGHTALYWYRQSLGQGLEFLIYFQGNSAPDKSGLPSDRFSAERTGGSVSTLTIQRTQQEDSAVYLCASSLDSSAQYFGPGTRLTVL.

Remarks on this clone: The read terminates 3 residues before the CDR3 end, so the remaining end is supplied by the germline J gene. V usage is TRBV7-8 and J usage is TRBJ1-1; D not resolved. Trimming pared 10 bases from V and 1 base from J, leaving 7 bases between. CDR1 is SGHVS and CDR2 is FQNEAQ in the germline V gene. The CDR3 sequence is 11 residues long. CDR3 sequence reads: CAKSTNTEAFF. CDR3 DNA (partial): TGTGCCAAGAGCACGAACACTGAA.

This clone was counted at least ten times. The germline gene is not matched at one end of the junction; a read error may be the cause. The part of the CDR3 DNA that was read is TGTGCCAGCTCGCCACAGGGGTCAGCCTTCACAGATACG. Protein sequence: CASSPQGSAFTDT. The CDR3 as a whole reads CASSPQGSAFTDTQYF. The chain employs TRBV18 and TRBJ2-3, with 7 bases aligning to TRBD1. The read terminates 3 residues ahead of where the CDR3 ends, so the germline J gene completes it. Germline lookup yields CDR1 KGHSH and CDR2 LQKENI. The CDR3 length is 16 residues.

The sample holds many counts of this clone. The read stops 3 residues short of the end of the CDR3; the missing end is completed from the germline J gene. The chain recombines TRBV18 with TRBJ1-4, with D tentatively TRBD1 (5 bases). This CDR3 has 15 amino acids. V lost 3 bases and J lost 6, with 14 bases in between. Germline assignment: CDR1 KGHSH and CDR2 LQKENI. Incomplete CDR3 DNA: TGTGCCAGCTCACCCAAGGCAGGGTTAGATGAAAAA. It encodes CASSPKAGLDEK. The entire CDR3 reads CASSPKAGLDEKLFF.

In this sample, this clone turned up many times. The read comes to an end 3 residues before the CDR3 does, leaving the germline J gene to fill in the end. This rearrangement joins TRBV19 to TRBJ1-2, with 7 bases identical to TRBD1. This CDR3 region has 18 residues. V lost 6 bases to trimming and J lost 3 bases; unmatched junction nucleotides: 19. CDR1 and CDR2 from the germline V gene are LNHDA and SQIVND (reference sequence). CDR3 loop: CASRRWTGLAGDDYGYTF. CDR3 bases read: TGTGCCAGTAGACGTTGGACAGGCCTTGCCGGAGATGACTATGGC. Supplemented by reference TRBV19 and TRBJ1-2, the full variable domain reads DGGITQSPKYLFRKEGQNVTLSCEQNLNHDAMYWYRQDPGQGLRLIYYSQIVNDFQKGDIAEGYSVSREKKESFPLTVTSAQKNPTAFYLCASRRWTGLAGDDYGYTFGSGTRLTVV.

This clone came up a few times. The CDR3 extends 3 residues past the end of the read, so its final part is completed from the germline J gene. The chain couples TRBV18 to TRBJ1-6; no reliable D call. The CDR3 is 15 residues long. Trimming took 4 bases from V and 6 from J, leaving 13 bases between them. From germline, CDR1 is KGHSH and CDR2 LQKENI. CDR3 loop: CASSRNKPPNSPLHF. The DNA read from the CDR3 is TGTGCCAGCTCACGAAACAAACCCCCTAATTCACCC.

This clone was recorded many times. The CDR3 loop is CASSVLEGAGEKLFF. CDR3 DNA, as far as it was read: TGTGCCAGCAGCGTATTGGAGGGGGCCGGGGAAAAA. The V call is TRBV9, the J call TRBJ1-4; 7 bases line up with TRBD1. Read data end 3 residues before the CDR3 end; the end is taken from the germline J gene. CDR1 is SGDLS and CDR2 is YYNGEE in the germline V gene. CDR3 length: 15 residues. V was pared by 1 base and J by 8 bases, with 8 bases of the junction left unmatched.

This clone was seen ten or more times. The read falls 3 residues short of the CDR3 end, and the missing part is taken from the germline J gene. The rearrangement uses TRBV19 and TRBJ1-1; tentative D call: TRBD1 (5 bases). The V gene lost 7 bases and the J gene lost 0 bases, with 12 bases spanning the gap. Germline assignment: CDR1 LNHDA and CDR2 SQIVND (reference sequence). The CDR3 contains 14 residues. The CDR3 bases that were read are TGTGCCAGTAACTCGGCAGGGATGAACACTGAA. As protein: CASNSAGMNTE. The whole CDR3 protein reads CASNSAGMNTEAFF.

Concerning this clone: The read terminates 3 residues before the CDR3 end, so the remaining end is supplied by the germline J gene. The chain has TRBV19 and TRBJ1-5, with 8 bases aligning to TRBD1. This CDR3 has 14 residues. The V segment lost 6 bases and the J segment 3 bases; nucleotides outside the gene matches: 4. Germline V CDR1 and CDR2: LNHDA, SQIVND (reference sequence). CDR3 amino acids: CASREDRDNQPQHF. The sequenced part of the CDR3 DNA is TGTGCCAGTAGGGAGGACAGGGACAATCAGCCC.

The CDR3 loop reads CASSLVTGSETQYF. The sequenced part of the CDR3 DNA is TGTGCCAGCAGCTTAGTGACAGGGTCGGAGACC. The chain is built from TRBV7-9 and TRBJ2-5; 7 bases are a match to TRBD1. Read sequence stops 3 residues before the CDR3 end, and the germline J gene provides the missing end. This CDR3 is built from 14 residues. Germline CDR1 SEHNR, CDR2 FQNEAQ (reference sequence). Germline trimming cut 1 base from V and 5 bases from J; bases unmatched to any gene: 4.

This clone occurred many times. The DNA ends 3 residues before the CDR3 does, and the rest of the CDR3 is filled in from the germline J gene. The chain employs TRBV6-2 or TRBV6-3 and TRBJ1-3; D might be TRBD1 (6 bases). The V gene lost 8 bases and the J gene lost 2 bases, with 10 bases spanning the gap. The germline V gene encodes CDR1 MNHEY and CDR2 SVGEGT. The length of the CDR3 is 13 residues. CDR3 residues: CASVEGAGNTIYF. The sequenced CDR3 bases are TGTGCCAGCGTTGAGGGGGCTGGAAACACC.